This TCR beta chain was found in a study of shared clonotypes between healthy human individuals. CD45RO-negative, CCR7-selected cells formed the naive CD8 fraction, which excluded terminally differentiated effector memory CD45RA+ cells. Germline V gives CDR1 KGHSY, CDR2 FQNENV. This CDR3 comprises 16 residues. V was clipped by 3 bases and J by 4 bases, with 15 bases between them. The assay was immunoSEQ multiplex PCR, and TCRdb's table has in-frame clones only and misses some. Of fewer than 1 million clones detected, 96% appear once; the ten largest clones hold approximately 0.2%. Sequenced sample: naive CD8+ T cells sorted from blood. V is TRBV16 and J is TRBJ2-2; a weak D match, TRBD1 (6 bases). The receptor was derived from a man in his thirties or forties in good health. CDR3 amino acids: CASSHHTGRGTGELFF. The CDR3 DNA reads TGTGCCAGCAGCCACCATACAGGGCGAGGCACCGGGGAGCTGTTTTTT.